Each of the 17 T cell receptor beta chains below was sequenced from the same sample in a study of blood T cells in healthy people across ages. Alongside a J-beta primer mix, a sample-barcoded 5' primer served in a second PCR lasting roughly 7 to 11 cycles. MiXCR, run by TCRdb on the 5' RACE reads, gives a single entry per CDR3 protein. The sample lists more than 700,000 distinct CDR3 sequences, about 42% occurring once. Input material: blood. Every receptor here comes from a man older than 75 in good health.

This clonotype was seen more than once but under ten times. This rearrangement joins TRBV20-1 to TRBJ2-1, with 7 bases aligning to TRBD2. The CDR3 has 16 residues. Germline CDR1 and CDR2: DFQATT and SNEGSKA (reference sequence). V lost 0 bases and J lost 1; bases outside the gene matches: 6. Here the CDR3 reads CSARDWRELSYNEQFF. In DNA form, the CDR3 reads TGCAGTGCTAGAGATTGGCGGGAGTTGTCCTACAATGAGCAGTTCTTC.

This clonotype was observed a few times. The chain links TRBV12-3 or TRBV12-4 to TRBJ2-7; D might be TRBD2 (6 bases). The V gene lost 6 bases and the J gene lost 5 bases, with 20 bases spanning the gap. This CDR3 is built from 15 residues. CDR3 DNA sequence: TGTGCCAGCAGGACCTCCGTGGCGGGAAGCGACGAGCAGTACTTC. Translating it yields CASRTSVAGSDEQYF.

The chain couples TRBV6-2 or TRBV6-3 to TRBJ2-1; 12 bases agree with TRBD2. The germline V gene encodes CDR1 MNHEY and CDR2 SVGEGT. The V and J ends lost 2 bases and 6 bases, in that order; junction bases with no gene match: 5. CDR3 length: 16 residues. The chain's CDR3 is CASSYSASGGANEQFF. The CDR3 DNA reads TGTGCCAGCAGTTACAGTGCTAGCGGGGGGGCCAATGAGCAGTTCTTC.

This clonotype was detected a few times. V gene TRBV20-1 combines with J gene TRBJ2-5, with D maybe TRBD2 (5 bases). The CDR3 covers 13 residues. The germline V and J ends were trimmed by 6 bases and 11 bases, with 22 bases remaining between them. The V gene's germline CDR1 is DFQATT and CDR2 SNEGSKA (reference sequence). CDR3 in DNA: TGCAGTGCCGTCGCGAGGGATCGCAATGAGCAGTACTTC. Translated: CSAVARDRNEQYF.

Only a few counts were recorded for this clonotype. The chain couples TRBV3-1 to TRBJ2-7; 8 positions agree with TRBD2. The J call may be mistaken, given a closer DNA end match to TRBJ2-5. CDR1 LGHDT and CDR2 YNNKEL come from the germline V gene (reference sequence). The CDR3 spans 17 residues. In DNA form, the CDR3 reads TGTGCCAGCAGCCAAAATTTGGGACGGGGGGGCCAAGAGACCCAGTACTTC. The encoded protein is CASSQNLGRGGQETQYF.

This clonotype was counted a few times. The rearrangement links TRBV20-1 to TRBJ2-5, with D possibly being TRBD2 (5 bases). Germline assignment: CDR1 DFQATT and CDR2 SNEGSKA (reference sequence). V was shortened by 5 bases and J by 5 bases, with 12 bases between the two germline ends. The CDR3 runs 12 residues. CDR3: CSAQRGIETQYF. The CDR3 region has the DNA TGCAGTGCTCAACGGGGAATTGAGACCCAGTACTTC.

This clonotype has ten or more counts. V is TRBV5-6 and J is TRBJ2-4, with 8 bases that match TRBD1. Germline loops: CDR1 SGHDT, CDR2 YYEEEE. CDR3 length equals 14 residues. After removal of 1 base from V and 8 bases from J, the junction contained 5 bases not matched to a gene. The CDR3 coding sequence is TGTGCCAGCAGCTTGCGGACAGGGACCGACATTCAGTACTTC. Its protein is CASSLRTGTDIQYF.

CDR3 coding DNA: TGTGCCAGCAGCCCACGCTCTTTCACTAGCGGGGACACAGATACGCAGTATTTT. Protein: CASSPRSFTSGDTDTQYF. The chain carries TRBV7-2 and TRBJ2-3; 10 bases line up with TRBD2. Germline assignment: CDR1 SGHTA and CDR2 FQGNSA. V lost 5 bases to trimming and J lost 2 bases; unmatched junction nucleotides: 13. This CDR3 is 18 amino acids long.

A word on this clonotype: A read error may be the cause here, since a much bigger clone is one base away. The genes are TRBV29-1 and TRBJ2-7; 7 bases line up with TRBD1. CDR1 SQVTM and CDR2 ANQGSEA come from the germline V gene. This CDR3 has 13 amino acids. This CDR3 is CNVETGTAYEQYF. DNA of the CDR3: TGCAACGTTGAGACGGGGACAGCTTACGAGCAGTACTTC.

This clonotype has just a few counts. The chain recombines TRBV29-1 with TRBJ2-1; TRBD2 agrees at 12 bases. Germline V lookup: CDR1 SQVTM, CDR2 ANQGSEA. The length of the CDR3 is 16 residues. The CDR3 reads CSAGLAGGSSYNEQFF. CDR3 in DNA: TGCAGTGCCGGGCTAGCGGGAGGGAGCTCCTACAATGAGCAGTTCTTC.

Comments on this clonotype: A much larger clone lies a single base off, so this may be a read error. The chain carries TRBV3-1 and TRBJ2-1; TRBD2 agrees at 8 bases. The CDR3 covers 15 residues. V trimming: 4 bases; J trimming: 2 bases; junction bases outside the gene matches: 4. CDR1 and CDR2 from the germline V gene are LGHDT and YNNKEL (reference sequence). CDR3 residues: CASSRGLDPYNEQFF. For the CDR3, the DNA is TGTGCCAGCAGCCGGGGACTAGACCCCTACAATGAGCAGTTCTTC.

The CDR3 is CASSTRNYQETQYF. The CDR3 nucleotides are TGTGCCAGCAGTACCAGGAACTACCAAGAGACCCAGTACTTC. The chain has TRBV6-2 or TRBV6-3 and TRBJ2-5; D unclear. The CDR3 runs 14 residues. CDR1 is MNHEY and CDR2 is SVGEGT in the germline V gene. Deletions cut 5 bases from V and 0 bases from J, with 10 bases between.

There are a few counts of this clonotype. This chain uses TRBV7-2 with TRBJ2-7; D is unclear. The V gene's germline CDR1 is SGHTA and CDR2 FQGNSA. Trimming took off 5 bases at V and 4 bases at J, with 18 bases between the two ends. CDR3 length equals 15 residues. The CDR3 loop reads CASSTDGPPLYEQYF. In DNA form, the CDR3 reads TGTGCCAGCAGCACCGACGGGCCTCCCTTGTACGAGCAGTACTTC.

This chain connects TRBV29-1 to TRBJ2-5; D unclear. Between the trimmed V and J ends, which lost 7 bases and 5 bases, there was a span of 17 bases. CDR1 and CDR2 (germline): SQVTM, ANQGSEA. The CDR3 consists of 13 residues. The CDR3 loop reads CSDRTLQPETQYF. The CDR3 nucleotides are TGCAGCGACAGAACCCTGCAGCCCGAGACCCAGTACTTC.

This clonotype turned up a few times. CDR3 sequence (DNA): TGTGCCAGCAGCCCGTTTTTAAGGCAAGAGACCCAGTACTTC. Amino acids: CASSPFLRQETQYF. This rearrangement joins TRBV5-5 to TRBJ2-5; no clear D gene. The CDR3 runs to 14 residues. The V gene's germline CDR1 is SGHKS and CDR2 YYEKEE (reference sequence). The ends were cut back, 4 bases at V and 2 bases at J, with 12 bases in the middle.

This clonotype was picked up one time. The genes are TRBV4-1 and TRBJ2-7; TRBD1 matches 9 bases. This CDR3 has 17 residues. Losses at the gene ends were 0 bases for V and 4 bases for J; bases not matched to a gene: 10. Per the germline V gene, CDR1 is MGHRA and CDR2 is YSYEKL. The CDR3 loop reads CASSQEPGQGRTYEQYF. The CDR3 nucleotides read TGCGCCAGCAGCCAAGAGCCCGGACAGGGGAGGACTTACGAGCAGTACTTC.

CDR3 sequence reads: CASSLNRPNNEQFF. CDR3 in DNA: TGCGCCAGCAGCTTAAACAGACCAAACAATGAGCAGTTCTTC. The chain employs TRBV5-1 and TRBJ2-1; the D is unclear. Germline V gene sequence: CDR1 SGHRS, CDR2 YFSETQ. The CDR3 runs to 14 residues. The V end lost 2 bases, the J end lost 5 bases, and 11 bases lay between the germline ends.